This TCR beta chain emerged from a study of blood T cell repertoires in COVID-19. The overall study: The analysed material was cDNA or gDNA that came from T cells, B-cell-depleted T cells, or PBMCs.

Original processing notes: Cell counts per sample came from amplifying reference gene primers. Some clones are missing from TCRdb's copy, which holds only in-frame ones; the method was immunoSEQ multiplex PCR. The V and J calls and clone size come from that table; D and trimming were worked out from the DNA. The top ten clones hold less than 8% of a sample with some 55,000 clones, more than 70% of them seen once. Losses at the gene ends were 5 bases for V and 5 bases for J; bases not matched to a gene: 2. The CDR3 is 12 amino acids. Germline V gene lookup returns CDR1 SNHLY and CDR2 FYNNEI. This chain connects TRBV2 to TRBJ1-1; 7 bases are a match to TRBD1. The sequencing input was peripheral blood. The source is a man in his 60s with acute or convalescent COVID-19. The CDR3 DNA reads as TGTGCCAGCAGTACAGGGGAGACTGAAGCTTTCTTT. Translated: CASSTGETEAFF.